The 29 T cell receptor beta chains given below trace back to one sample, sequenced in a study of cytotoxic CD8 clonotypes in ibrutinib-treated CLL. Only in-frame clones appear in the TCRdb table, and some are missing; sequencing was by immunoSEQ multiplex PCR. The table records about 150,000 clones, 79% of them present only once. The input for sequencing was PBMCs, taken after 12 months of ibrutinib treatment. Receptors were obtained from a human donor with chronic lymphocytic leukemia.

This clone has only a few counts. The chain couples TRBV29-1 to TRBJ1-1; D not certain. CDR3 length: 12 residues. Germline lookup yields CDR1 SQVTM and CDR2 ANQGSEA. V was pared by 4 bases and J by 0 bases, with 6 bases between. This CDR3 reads CSVGGVNTEAFF. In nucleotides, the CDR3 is TGCAGCGTTGGTGGAGTGAACACTGAAGCTTTCTTT.

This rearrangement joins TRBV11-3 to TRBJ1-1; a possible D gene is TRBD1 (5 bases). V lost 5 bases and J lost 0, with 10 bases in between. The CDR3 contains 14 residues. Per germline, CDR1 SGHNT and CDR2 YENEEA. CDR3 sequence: CASSKGPMNTEAFF. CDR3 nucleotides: TGTGCCAGCAGCAAGGGACCTATGAACACTGAAGCTTTCTTT.

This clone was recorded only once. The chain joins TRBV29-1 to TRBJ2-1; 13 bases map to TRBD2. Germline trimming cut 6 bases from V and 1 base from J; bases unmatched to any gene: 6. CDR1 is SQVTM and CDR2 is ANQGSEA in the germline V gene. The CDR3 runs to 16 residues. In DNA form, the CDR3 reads TGCAGCGTGACGGGACTAGCGGGACAGTCCTACAATGAGCAGTTCTTC. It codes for CSVTGLAGQSYNEQFF.

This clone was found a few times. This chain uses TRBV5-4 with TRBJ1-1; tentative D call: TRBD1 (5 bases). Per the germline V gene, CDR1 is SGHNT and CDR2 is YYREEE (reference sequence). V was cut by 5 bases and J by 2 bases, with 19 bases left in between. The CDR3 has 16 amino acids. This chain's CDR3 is CASSQGTPLPNTEAFF. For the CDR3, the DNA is TGTGCCAGCAGTCAAGGGACCCCCTTGCCCAACACTGAAGCTTTCTTT.

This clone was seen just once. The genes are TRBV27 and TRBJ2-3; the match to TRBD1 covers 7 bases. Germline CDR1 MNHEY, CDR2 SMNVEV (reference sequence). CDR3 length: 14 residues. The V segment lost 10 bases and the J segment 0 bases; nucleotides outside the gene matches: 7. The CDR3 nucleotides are TGTGCCACCCACTCACAGGGGAGCACAGATACGCAGTATTTT. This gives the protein CATHSQGSTDTQYF.

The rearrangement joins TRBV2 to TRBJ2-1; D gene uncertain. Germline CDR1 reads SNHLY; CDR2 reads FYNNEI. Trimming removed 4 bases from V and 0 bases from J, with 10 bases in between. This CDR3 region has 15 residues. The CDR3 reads CASSGRWSSYNEQFF. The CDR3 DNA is TGTGCCAGCAGTGGCCGGTGGAGCTCCTACAATGAGCAGTTCTTC.

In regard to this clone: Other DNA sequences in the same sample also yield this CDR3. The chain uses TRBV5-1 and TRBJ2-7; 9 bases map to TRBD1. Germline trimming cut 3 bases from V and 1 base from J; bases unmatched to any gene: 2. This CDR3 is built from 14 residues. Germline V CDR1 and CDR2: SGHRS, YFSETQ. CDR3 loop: CASSSGQGSYEQYF. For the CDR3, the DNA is TGCGCCAGCAGCTCGGGACAGGGATCCTACGAGCAGTACTTC. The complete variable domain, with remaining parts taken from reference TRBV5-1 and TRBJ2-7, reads KAGVTQTPRYLIKTRGQQVTLSCSPISGHRSVSWYQQTPGQGLQFLFEYFSETQRNKGNFPGRFSGRQFSNSRSEMNVSTLELGDSALYLCASSSGQGSYEQYFGPGTRLTVT.

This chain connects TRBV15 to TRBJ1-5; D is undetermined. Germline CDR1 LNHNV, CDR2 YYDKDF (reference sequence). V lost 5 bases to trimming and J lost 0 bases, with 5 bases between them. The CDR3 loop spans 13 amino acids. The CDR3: CATSPLSNQPQHF. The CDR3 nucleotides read TGTGCCACCAGCCCACTTAGCAATCAGCCCCAGCATTTT.

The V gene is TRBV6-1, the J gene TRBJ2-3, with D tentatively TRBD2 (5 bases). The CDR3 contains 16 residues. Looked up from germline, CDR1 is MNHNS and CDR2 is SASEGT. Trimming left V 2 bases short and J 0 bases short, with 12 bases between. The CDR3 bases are TGTGCCAGCAGTGAAATTGAGGGAAGAAGCACAGATACGCAGTATTTT. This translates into CASSEIEGRSTDTQYF.

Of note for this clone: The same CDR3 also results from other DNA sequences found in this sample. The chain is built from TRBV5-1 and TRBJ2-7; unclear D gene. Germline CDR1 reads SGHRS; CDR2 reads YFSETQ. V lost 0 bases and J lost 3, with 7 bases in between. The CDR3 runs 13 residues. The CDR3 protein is CASSLVGSYEQYF. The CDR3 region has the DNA TGCGCCAGCAGCTTGGTCGGCAGCTACGAGCAGTACTTC.

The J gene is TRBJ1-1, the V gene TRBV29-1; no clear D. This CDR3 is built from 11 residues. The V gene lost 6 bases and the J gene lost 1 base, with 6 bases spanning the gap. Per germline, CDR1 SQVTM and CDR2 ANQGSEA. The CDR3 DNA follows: TGCAGCGTCCTGAGGAACACTGAAGCTTTCTTT. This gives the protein CSVLRNTEAFF.

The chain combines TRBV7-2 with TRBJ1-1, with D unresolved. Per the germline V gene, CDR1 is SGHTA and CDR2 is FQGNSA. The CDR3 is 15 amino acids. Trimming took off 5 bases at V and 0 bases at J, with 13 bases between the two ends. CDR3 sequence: CASSPTYRMNTEAFF. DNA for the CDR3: TGTGCCAGCAGCCCAACCTATAGGATGAACACTGAAGCTTTCTTT.

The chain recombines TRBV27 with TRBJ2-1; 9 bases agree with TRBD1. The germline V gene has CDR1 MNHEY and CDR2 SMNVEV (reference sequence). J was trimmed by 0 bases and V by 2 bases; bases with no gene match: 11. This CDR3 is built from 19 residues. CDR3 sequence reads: CASSLMYRGLTGSYNEQFF. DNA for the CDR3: TGTGCCAGCAGTTTAATGTACAGGGGGCTGACGGGCTCCTACAATGAGCAGTTCTTC.

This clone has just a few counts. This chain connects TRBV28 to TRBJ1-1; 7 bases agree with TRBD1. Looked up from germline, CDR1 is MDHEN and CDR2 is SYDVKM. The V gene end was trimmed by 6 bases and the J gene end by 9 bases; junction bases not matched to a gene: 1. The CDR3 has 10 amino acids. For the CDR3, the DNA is TGTGCCAGCAGGGGACAGAAAGCTTTCTTT. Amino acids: CASRGQKAFF. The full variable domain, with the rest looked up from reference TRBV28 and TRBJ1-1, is DVKVTQSSRYLVKRTGEKVFLECVQDMDHENMFWYRQDPGLGLRLIYFSYDVKMKEKGDIPEGYSVSREKKERFSLILESASTNQTSMYLCASRGQKAFFGQGTRLTVV.

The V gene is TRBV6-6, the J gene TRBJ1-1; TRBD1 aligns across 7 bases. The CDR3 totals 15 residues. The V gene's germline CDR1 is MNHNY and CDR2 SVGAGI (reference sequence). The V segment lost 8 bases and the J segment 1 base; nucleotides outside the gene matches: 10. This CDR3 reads CASQGVDRPNTEAFF. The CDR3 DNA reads TGTGCCAGCCAGGGAGTGGACAGGCCGAACACTGAAGCTTTCTTT.

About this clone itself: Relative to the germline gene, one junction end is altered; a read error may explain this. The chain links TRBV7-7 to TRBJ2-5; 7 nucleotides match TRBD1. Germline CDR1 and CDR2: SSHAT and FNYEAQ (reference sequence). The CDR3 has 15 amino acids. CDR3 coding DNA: TGTGCTAGCAGCCCGGCGACAGGGCACCAAGAGACCCAGTACTTC. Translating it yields CASSPATGHQETQYF.

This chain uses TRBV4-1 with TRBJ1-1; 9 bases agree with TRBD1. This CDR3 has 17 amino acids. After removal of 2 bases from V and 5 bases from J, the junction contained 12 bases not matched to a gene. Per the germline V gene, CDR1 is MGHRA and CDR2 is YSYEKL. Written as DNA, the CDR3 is TGCGCCAGCAGCCAAAATGAGGTCCGGACAGGGGTGACTGAAGCTTTCTTT. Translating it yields CASSQNEVRTGVTEAFF.

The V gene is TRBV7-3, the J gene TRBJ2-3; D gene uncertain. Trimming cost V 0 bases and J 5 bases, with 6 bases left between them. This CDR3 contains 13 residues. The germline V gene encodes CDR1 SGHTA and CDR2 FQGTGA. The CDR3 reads CASSLTPGDTQYF. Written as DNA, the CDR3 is TGTGCCAGCAGCTTAACGCCCGGAGATACGCAGTATTTT.

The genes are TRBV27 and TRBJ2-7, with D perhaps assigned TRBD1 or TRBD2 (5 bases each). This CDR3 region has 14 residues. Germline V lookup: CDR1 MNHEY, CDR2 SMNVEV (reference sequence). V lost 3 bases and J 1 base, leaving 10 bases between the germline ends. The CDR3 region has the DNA TGTGCCAGCAGTTTCAGGGACGCATCCTACGAGCAGTACTTC. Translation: CASSFRDASYEQYF.

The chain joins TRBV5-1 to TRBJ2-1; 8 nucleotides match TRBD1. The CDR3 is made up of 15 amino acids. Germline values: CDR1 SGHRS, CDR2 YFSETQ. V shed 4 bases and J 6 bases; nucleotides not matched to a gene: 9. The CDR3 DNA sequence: TGCGCCAGCAGCATCCTCATCACAGGGGGCAATGAGCAGTTCTTC. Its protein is CASSILITGGNEQFF. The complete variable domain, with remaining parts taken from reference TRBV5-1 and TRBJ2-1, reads KAGVTQTPRYLIKTRGQQVTLSCSPISGHRSVSWYQQTPGQGLQFLFEYFSETQRNKGNFPGRFSGRQFSNSRSEMNVSTLELGDSALYLCASSILITGGNEQFFGPGTRLTVL.

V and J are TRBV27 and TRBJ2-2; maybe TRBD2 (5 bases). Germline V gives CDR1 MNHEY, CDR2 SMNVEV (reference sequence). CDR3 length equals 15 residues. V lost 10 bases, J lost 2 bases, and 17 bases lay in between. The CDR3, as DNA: TGTGCCATCCGATTGGGTGAGGGTAACACCGGGGAGCTGTTTTTT. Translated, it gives CAIRLGEGNTGELFF.

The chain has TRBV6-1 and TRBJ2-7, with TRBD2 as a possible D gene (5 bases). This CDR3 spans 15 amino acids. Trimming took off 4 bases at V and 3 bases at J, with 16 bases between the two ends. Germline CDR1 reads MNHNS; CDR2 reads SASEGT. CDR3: CASSALRVSRYEQYF. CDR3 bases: TGTGCCAGCAGTGCCCTGAGGGTGAGTCGCTACGAGCAGTACTTC.

CDR3 loop: CASSQETSYEQYF. CDR3 nucleotides: TGCGCCAGCAGCCAAGAGACCTCCTACGAGCAGTACTTC. The chain carries TRBV4-1 and TRBJ2-7, with D unresolved. Germline CDR1 and CDR2: MGHRA and YSYEKL. Between the trimmed V and J ends, which lost 0 bases and 0 bases, there was a span of 3 bases. The CDR3 is made up of 13 amino acids.

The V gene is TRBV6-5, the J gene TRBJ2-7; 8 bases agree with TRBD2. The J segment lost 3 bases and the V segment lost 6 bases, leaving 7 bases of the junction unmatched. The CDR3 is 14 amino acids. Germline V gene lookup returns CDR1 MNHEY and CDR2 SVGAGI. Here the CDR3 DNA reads TGTGCCAGCAGAAGTAGCGGGACTAACTACGAGCAGTACTTC. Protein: CASRSSGTNYEQYF.

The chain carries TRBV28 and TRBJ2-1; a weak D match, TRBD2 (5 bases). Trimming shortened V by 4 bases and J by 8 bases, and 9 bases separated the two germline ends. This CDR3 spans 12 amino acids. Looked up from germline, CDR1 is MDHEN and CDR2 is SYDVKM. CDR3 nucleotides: TGTGCCAGCAGTTCCTTAGCGTATGAGCAGTTCTTC. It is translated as CASSSLAYEQFF.

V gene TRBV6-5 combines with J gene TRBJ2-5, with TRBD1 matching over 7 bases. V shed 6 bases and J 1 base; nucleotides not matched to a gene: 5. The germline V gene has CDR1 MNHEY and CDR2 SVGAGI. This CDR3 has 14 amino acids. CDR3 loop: CASRNRGIQETQYF. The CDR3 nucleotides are TGTGCCAGCAGAAACAGGGGTATCCAAGAGACCCAGTACTTC.

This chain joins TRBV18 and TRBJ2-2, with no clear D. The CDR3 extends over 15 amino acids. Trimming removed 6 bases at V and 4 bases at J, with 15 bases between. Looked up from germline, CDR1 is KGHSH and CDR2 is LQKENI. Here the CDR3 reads CASSPRSLSTGELFF. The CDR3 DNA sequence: TGTGCCAGCTCCCCCAGGAGCCTAAGCACCGGGGAGCTGTTTTTT.

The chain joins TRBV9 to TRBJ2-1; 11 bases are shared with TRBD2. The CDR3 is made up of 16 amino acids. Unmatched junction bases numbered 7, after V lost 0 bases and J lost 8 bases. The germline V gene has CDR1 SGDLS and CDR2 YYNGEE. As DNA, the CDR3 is TGTGCCAGCAGCGTAGAGGTAGCGGGAGGGATAGATGAGCAGTTCTTC. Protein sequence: CASSVEVAGGIDEQFF.

The chain's CDR3 is CASSEGTSGNNEQFF. CDR3 DNA sequence: TGTGCCAGCAGTGAAGGGACTAGCGGTAACAATGAGCAGTTCTTC. The genes are TRBV2 and TRBJ2-1; TRBD2 agrees at 10 bases. Germline-derived CDR1 and CDR2 are SNHLY and FYNNEI. J lost 5 bases, V lost 1 base, and 2 bases had no gene match. This CDR3 has 15 residues.